These T cell receptor beta chains were read from a single sample in a study of blood T cells in healthy people across ages. TCRdb re-called the 5' RACE reads with MiXCR, one entry per CDR3 protein. The repertoire holds about 1,400,000 distinct CDR3 sequences, 42% seen once, with 7.9% in the top ten. Sequencing was done on a sample of blood. The receptors stem from a woman aged 18-30 years in good health. Both conserved end residues are part of each CDR3. Fields, in order: clone size, J gene, D gene, V gene, CDR3 DNA, CDR3 protein. A D gene is named only where the DNA matches it firmly. Clone size, where shown, is once, few, many, or a class for clones that have expanded.

clone_size: -
j_call: TRBJ2-5
d_call: -
v_call: TRBV20-1
cdr3_nt: TGCAGTGCTAGCAGTCTCGAGGAGTACTTC
cdr3_aa: CSASSLEEYF

clone_size: -
j_call: TRBJ2-3
d_call: -
v_call: TRBV6-5
cdr3_nt: TGTGCCAGCTCCGACCCCCGAGGGCAGCAGTATTTT
cdr3_aa: CASSDPRGQQYF

clone_size: -
j_call: TRBJ1-2
d_call: -
v_call: TRBV21-1
cdr3_nt: TGTGCCAGCAGCCGACTTATTAGGGACAGGGCCTATGGCTACACCTTC
cdr3_aa: CASSRLIRDRAYGYTF

clone_size: few
j_call: TRBJ2-3
d_call: -
v_call: TRBV6-5
cdr3_nt: TGTGCCAGCAGTTACCCCGGGGGCTTAGAGACAGATACGCAGTATTTT
cdr3_aa: CASSYPGGLETDTQYF

clone_size: -
j_call: TRBJ1-4
d_call: -
v_call: TRBV27
cdr3_nt: TGTGCCAGCAGTTCCCCGGCAGGAGGGAATCGAAGGGAAAAACTGTTTTTT
cdr3_aa: CASSSPAGGNRREKLFF

clone_size: few
j_call: TRBJ2-1
d_call: TRBD2
v_call: TRBV28
cdr3_nt: TGTGCCAGCCGGGCGGGGGGGCCGGGCTACAATGAGCAGTTCTTC
cdr3_aa: CASRAGGPGYNEQFF

clone_size: many
j_call: TRBJ2-7
d_call: -
v_call: TRBV7-9
cdr3_nt: TGTGCCAGCAGCCTAGCGATTGAGCAGTACTTC
cdr3_aa: CASSLAIEQYF

clone_size: few
j_call: TRBJ2-1
d_call: -
v_call: TRBV7-9
cdr3_nt: TGTGCCAGCAGCCGAGGCATCGGAAGGAATTTAGTATACAATGAGCAGTTCTTC
cdr3_aa: CASSRGIGRNLVYNEQFF

clone_size: once
j_call: TRBJ2-3
d_call: TRBD1
v_call: TRBV5-5
cdr3_nt: TGTGCCAGCAGCTTGGGGGTTGACAGGGGGCTCGGGACAGATACGCAGTATTTT
cdr3_aa: CASSLGVDRGLGTDTQYF

clone_size: few
j_call: TRBJ2-2
d_call: TRBD2
v_call: TRBV7-2
cdr3_nt: TGTGCCAGCAGCCCTGGACTAGCGGGAAACACCGGGGAGCTGTTTTTT
cdr3_aa: CASSPGLAGNTGELFF

clone_size: once
j_call: TRBJ2-1
d_call: -
v_call: TRBV7-2
cdr3_nt: TGTGCCAGCAGCCCCCGGCCCTGGAGAAATGAGCAGTTCTTC
cdr3_aa: CASSPRPWRNEQFF

clone_size: few
j_call: TRBJ2-1
d_call: -
v_call: TRBV2
cdr3_nt: TGTGCCAGCACAAAGGAGGGCCTTTTTAATGAGCAGTTCTTC
cdr3_aa: CASTKEGLFNEQFF

clone_size: -
j_call: TRBJ2-1
d_call: -
v_call: TRBV29-1
cdr3_nt: TGCAGCGTTGAAGTGCATAGCGGCGCCTGGAGCTCCTACAATGAGCAGTTCTTC
cdr3_aa: CSVEVHSGAWSSYNEQFF

clone_size: -
j_call: TRBJ1-6
d_call: -
v_call: TRBV6-5
cdr3_nt: TGTGCCAGCAGTTACTCAAGCGGCATAAATTCACCCCTCCACTTT
cdr3_aa: CASSYSSGINSPLHF

clone_size: -
j_call: TRBJ1-1
d_call: TRBD1
v_call: TRBV5-1
cdr3_nt: TGCGCCAGCAGCAAGCCGGGACAGGGCACTGAAGCTTTCTTT
cdr3_aa: CASSKPGQGTEAFF

clone_size: -
j_call: TRBJ2-3
d_call: -
v_call: TRBV13
cdr3_nt: TGTGCCAGCAGCTTGGGGAGTGTGGCAGATACGCAGTATTTT
cdr3_aa: CASSLGSVADTQYF

clone_size: few
j_call: TRBJ2-3
d_call: TRBD2
v_call: TRBV11-2
cdr3_nt: TGTGCCAGCAGCCGACCCCCCACCGGGACTAGCGGTGGATTAAGCACGGATACGCAGTATTTT
cdr3_aa: CASSRPPTGTSGGLSTDTQYF

clone_size: -
j_call: TRBJ2-1
d_call: -
v_call: TRBV29-1
cdr3_nt: TGCAGCGGTGAAGGGCACAATGAGCAGTTCTTC
cdr3_aa: CSGEGHNEQFF

clone_size: -
j_call: TRBJ2-3
d_call: TRBD2
v_call: TRBV20-1
cdr3_nt: TGCAGTGCTGTTAGCGGGAAGATTGGCACAGATACGCAGTATTTT
cdr3_aa: CSAVSGKIGTDTQYF

clone_size: -
j_call: TRBJ2-3
d_call: TRBD2
v_call: TRBV20-1
cdr3_nt: TGCAGTGCTCCAGCGGGGGCAGGCACAGATACGCAGTATTTT
cdr3_aa: CSAPAGAGTDTQYF

clone_size: -
j_call: TRBJ2-3
d_call: -
v_call: TRBV2
cdr3_nt: TGTGCCAGCAGTGAAAGGGGATGGTCAGCGATCACAGATACGCAGTATTTT
cdr3_aa: CASSERGWSAITDTQYF

clone_size: few
j_call: TRBJ2-2
d_call: -
v_call: TRBV5-5
cdr3_nt: TGTGCCAGCAGCTTCGATCGCCTGACCACCGGGGAGCTGTTTTTT
cdr3_aa: CASSFDRLTTGELFF

clone_size: -
j_call: TRBJ2-1
d_call: -
v_call: TRBV6-6
cdr3_nt: TGTGCCAGCAGGGTGGGACCCGTGAGCTCCTACAATGAGCAGTTCTTC
cdr3_aa: CASRVGPVSSYNEQFF

clone_size: -
j_call: TRBJ2-7
d_call: TRBD1
v_call: TRBV2
cdr3_nt: TGTGCCAGCGGCTTGGGGATGACAGGGTTTGGGGAGCAGTACTTC
cdr3_aa: CASGLGMTGFGEQYF

clone_size: -
j_call: TRBJ1-5
d_call: -
v_call: TRBV20-1
cdr3_nt: TGCAGTGCTAGAGAAGAGGGGCTCCAGCCCCAGCATTTT
cdr3_aa: CSAREEGLQPQHF

clone_size: -
j_call: TRBJ1-4
d_call: -
v_call: TRBV5-1
cdr3_nt: TGCGCCAGCAGCTTGGTGTCGGAATATAATGAAAAACTGTTTTTT
cdr3_aa: CASSLVSEYNEKLFF

clone_size: few
j_call: TRBJ2-5
d_call: TRBD1
v_call: TRBV14
cdr3_nt: TGTGCCAGCAGCCCATGGACAGGGATAGAGACCCAGTACTTC
cdr3_aa: CASSPWTGIETQYF

clone_size: -
j_call: TRBJ2-3
d_call: TRBD2
v_call: TRBV5-5
cdr3_nt: TGTGCCAGCAGCCCGTGGACTAGCGGGGGTCCAGATACGCAGTATTTT
cdr3_aa: CASSPWTSGGPDTQYF

clone_size: -
j_call: TRBJ2-3
d_call: TRBD2
v_call: TRBV9
cdr3_nt: TGTGCCAGCAGCGAAATAGCGGGAGGGCCCACAGATACGCAGTATTTT
cdr3_aa: CASSEIAGGPTDTQYF

clone_size: few
j_call: TRBJ2-7
d_call: -
v_call: TRBV7-7
cdr3_nt: TGTGCCAGCAGTTTGGGGAGTGGCTCCTACAATGAGCAGTACTTC
cdr3_aa: CASSLGSGSYNEQYF

clone_size: few
j_call: TRBJ2-1
d_call: TRBD2
v_call: TRBV11-2
cdr3_nt: TGTGCCAGCAGCTTAGAGCCGGGACTAGCTTTTAGGGTGCAGTTCTTC
cdr3_aa: CASSLEPGLAFRVQFF

clone_size: -
j_call: TRBJ2-5
d_call: -
v_call: TRBV10-1
cdr3_nt: TGCGCCAGCAGTGGTTCAGGGCTAGAGACCCAGTACTTC
cdr3_aa: CASSGSGLETQYF

clone_size: few
j_call: TRBJ2-5
d_call: TRBD2
v_call: TRBV3-1
cdr3_nt: TGTGCCAGCAGCCAATCAGGGACTAGCCTCCAAGAGACCCAGTACTTC
cdr3_aa: CASSQSGTSLQETQYF

clone_size: few
j_call: TRBJ2-7
d_call: TRBD2
v_call: TRBV24-1
cdr3_nt: TGTGCCACCAGTGATTCCGGGACTAGCAGGATCAATGAGCAGTACTTC
cdr3_aa: CATSDSGTSRINEQYF

clone_size: -
j_call: TRBJ2-1
d_call: -
v_call: TRBV20-1
cdr3_nt: TGCAGTGCTGGCCAGAGCCGGACTTCTAGCCCTAATGAGCAGTTCTTC
cdr3_aa: CSAGQSRTSSPNEQFF

clone_size: -
j_call: TRBJ2-7
d_call: -
v_call: TRBV12-3/TRBV12-4
cdr3_nt: TGTGCCAACCCCCCAGAGAGCTCCTACGAGCAGTACTTC
cdr3_aa: CANPPESSYEQYF

clone_size: -
j_call: TRBJ2-5
d_call: -
v_call: TRBV10-3
cdr3_nt: TGTGCCATCGCGGATGTACAAGAGACCCAGTACTTC
cdr3_aa: CAIADVQETQYF

clone_size: -
j_call: TRBJ2-5
d_call: -
v_call: TRBV7-2
cdr3_nt: TGTGCCAGCAGCCACCGGGTATTAGCGGCTTACAATGAGCAGTACTTC
cdr3_aa: CASSHRVLAAYNEQYF

clone_size: few
j_call: TRBJ2-2
d_call: TRBD2
v_call: TRBV6-6
cdr3_nt: TGTGCCAGCACGGCCGGACTAGCCACCGGGGAGCTGTTTTTT
cdr3_aa: CASTAGLATGELFF

clone_size: -
j_call: TRBJ1-4
d_call: -
v_call: TRBV12-3/TRBV12-4
cdr3_nt: TGTGCCAGCAGCCCCCGAGGGCCCTTCGAGGTTACTAATGAAAAACTGTTTTTT
cdr3_aa: CASSPRGPFEVTNEKLFF

clone_size: -
j_call: TRBJ1-6
d_call: -
v_call: TRBV6-6
cdr3_nt: TGTGCCAGCAGTTACTCGGAGGGTAGCTCCTATAATTCACCCCTCCACTTT
cdr3_aa: CASSYSEGSSYNSPLHF

clone_size: -
j_call: TRBJ1-1
d_call: -
v_call: TRBV5-1
cdr3_nt: TGCGCCAGCAGCGGCGCCCTGAGCACTGAAGCTTTCTTT
cdr3_aa: CASSGALSTEAFF